A single TCR beta chain is shown here with its context. Its antigen is not identified. The data were obtained in a study of PD-1 blockade in classical Hodgkin lymphoma. Across the study: Each patient was given nivolumab 3 mg/kg through a vein every 2 weeks.

Time point of the sample: cycle 4 day 1 (C4D1), after about 6 weeks of nivolumab. Each patient's relapse followed autologous stem cell transplantation, and brentuximab vedotin exposure varied. The germline gives CDR1 MNHEY, CDR2 SVGAGI. The V and J ends lost 4 bases and 1 base respectively, with 11 bases between them. The CDR3 length is 15 residues. General study results and limits: A significant rise in TCR diversity was seen by C4D1 for CD4+ cells but not for CD8+ cells. In newly diagnosed patients, baseline TCR diversity was reportedly below that of healthy donors.

Sequenced by immunoSEQ multiplex PCR; TCRdb stores in-frame clones only, minus some. This sample has roughly 56,000 clones, with 87% found just once. The chain recombines TRBV6-5 with TRBJ1-3, with D hard to call. This receptor was obtained from a human donor with classical Hodgkin lymphoma. The material was peripheral blood mononuclear cells (PBMCs), obtained before the fourth cycle of nivolumab. The CDR3 nucleotides are TGTGCCAGCAGTTCCCCGACCAATTCTGGAAACACCATATATTTT. Protein product: CASSSPTNSGNTIYF.